These 27 T cell receptor delta chains were all obtained from the same sample, sequenced in a study of gamma-delta T cells after stem cell transplantation. TCRdb called clones anew from the RT-PCR reads with CATT. The sample shows 900 to 1,300 delta-chain clones, 9.5% to 15% of them seen only once. Specimen: gamma-delta T cells. These receptors originate from a human donor. It is not recorded whose cells these are; they may come from a transplant donor.

This clone is judged large (0.1 to 1%). The J gene is TRDJ1, the V gene TRDV3, with 8 bases matching TRDD3. V shed 4 bases and J 3 bases; nucleotides not matched to a gene: 19. CDR1 is TVYSNPD and CDR2 is GDNSRS in the germline V gene (reference sequence). The CDR3 loop spans 17 amino acids. The CDR3 DNA sequence: TGTGCCTCCACTTTACCTTCCCTTGTACTGGGGGCCGATAAACTCATCTTT. Its protein product is CASTLPSLVLGADKLIF.

In regard to this clone: It is likely a read error: a sequence one base away is far more abundant. The same CDR3 arises from other DNA sequences in this sample as well. The CDR3 DNA reads as TGTGCTCTTGGGGAATTAGTTGTCCTACGGACTGCTGGAGGATACGGGAACACCGATAAACTCATCTTT. Encoded protein: CALGELVVLRTAGGYGNTDKLIF. The V gene is TRDV1, the J gene TRDJ1, with TRDD3 as a possible D gene (7 bases). Per germline, CDR1 TSWWSYY and CDR2 QGS. The CDR3 has 23 residues. Trimming stripped 2 bases from V and 0 bases from J, with 34 bases between.

Comment on this clone: A far larger clone differs by one base, so this is likely a read error. The chain combines TRDV2 with TRDJ1, with D uncertain. The CDR3 has 14 amino acids. The germline CDR1 and CDR2 sequences are GEAIGNYY and EKD. V was shortened by 3 bases and J by 0 bases, with 10 bases between the two germline ends. CDR3 nucleotide sequence: TGTGCCTGTGACCATATTACAAACACCGATAAACTCATCTTT. Its translation: CACDHITNTDKLIF.

Only a few counts were recorded for this clone. TCRdb pairs this DNA with a much larger clone's protein that differs at residue 17, likely a read error; the protein shown was translated from the DNA. The DNA for the CDR3 is TGTGCCTGTGACACCGGTCCCTGGGGGTTGAGCTCCTGGGACACCCGAAAGATGTTTTTC. Encoded protein: CACDTGPWGLSSWDTRKMFF. The chain is built from TRDV2 and TRDJ3; TRDD3 matches 7 bases. Since TCRdb gives no J gene, matching the DNA to germline was used here to assign it. The CDR3 is 20 amino acids. Germline V lookup: CDR1 GEAIGNYY, CDR2 EKD.

This clone was observed a few times. The CDR3 DNA reads as TGTGCCTGTGATTTACTGGGGACCAGATACACCGATAAACTCATCTTT. As protein: CACDLLGTRYTDKLIF. The chain recombines TRDV2 with TRDJ1; TRDD3 aligns across 7 bases. The CDR3 is made up of 16 amino acids. J gave up 0 bases and V 4 bases, and 10 bases lay outside the gene matches. The germline V gene encodes CDR1 GEAIGNYY and CDR2 EKD.

This clone has only a few counts. The J gene is TRDJ1, the V gene TRDV2; 10 nucleotides align to TRDD3. Germline CDR1 and CDR2: GEAIGNYY and EKD. V lost 3 bases, J lost 4 bases, and 7 bases stayed unmatched. There are 15 residues in the CDR3. The CDR3 sequence: CACDALGDKNDKLIF. CDR3 sequence (DNA): TGTGCCTGTGACGCGCTGGGGGATAAAAACGATAAACTCATCTTT.

This clone was counted only a few times. The rearrangement joins TRDV1 to TRDJ1; TRDD3 aligns across 9 bases. Germline loops: CDR1 TSWWSYY, CDR2 QGS. This CDR3 is built from 19 residues. With 4 bases clipped from V and 1 base from J, the junction kept 16 bases outside the gene matches. This chain's CDR3 is CALGALRYIWGIFTDKLIF. The DNA of the CDR3 is TGTGCTCTTGGGGCACTCCGGTACATCTGGGGGATTTTCACCGATAAACTCATCTTT.

In its sample, this clone was seen a few times. The chain has TRDV2 and TRDJ1; 9 bases are shared with TRDD3. Germline CDR1 reads GEAIGNYY; CDR2 reads EKD. There are 18 residues in the CDR3. After removal of 3 bases from V and 0 bases from J, the junction contained 13 bases not matched to a gene. CDR3 DNA: TGTGCCTGTGACCCCACGCTGGGGGATCCCCGGTACACCGATAAACTCATCTTT. This gives the protein CACDPTLGDPRYTDKLIF.

This clone was counted between two and nine times. One junction end disagrees with the germline gene, perhaps due to a read error. The same CDR3 arises from other DNA sequences in this sample as well. The chain has TRDV2 and TRDJ1; 10 nucleotides align to TRDD3. This CDR3 comprises 17 residues. Germline V gene sequence: CDR1 GEAIGNYY, CDR2 EKD. The CDR3 sequence is CACDTVGGYADTDKLIF. CDR3 DNA sequence: TGTGCCTGCGACACTGTCGGGGGATACGCGGACACCGATAAACTCATCTTT.

This clone has a handful of counts. The rearrangement uses TRDV2 and TRDJ1; 9 nucleotides align to TRDD3. The J segment lost 10 bases and the V segment lost 1 base, leaving 6 bases of the junction unmatched. This CDR3 is built from 13 residues. Germline V lookup: CDR1 GEAIGNYY, CDR2 EKD. The CDR3 sequence is CACDTSWGYGLIF. Written as DNA, the CDR3 is TGTGCCTGTGACACAAGCTGGGGATACGGACTCATCTTT.

This clone was observed a few times. The V and J genes are TRDV2 and TRDJ1; 8 bases align to TRDD3. The CDR3 length is 18 residues. V shed 0 bases, J shed 1 base, and the junction held 12 bases outside the gene matches. Germline V CDR1 and CDR2: GEAIGNYY, EKD. The CDR3 region has the DNA TGTGCCTGTGACACCCTGCTTACTCGGGATACGCCCACCGATAAACTCATCTTT. Its protein product is CACDTLLTRDTPTDKLIF.

J is TRDJ1 and V is TRDV2; 8 bases line up with TRDD3. The CDR3 loop spans 16 amino acids. CDR1 and CDR2 from the germline V gene are GEAIGNYY and EKD. J lost 0 bases, V lost 3 bases, and 8 bases had no gene match. The DNA of the CDR3 is TGTGCCTGTGACCCCGTACTGGGGGCCTACACCGATAAACTCATCTTT. Its protein product is CACDPVLGAYTDKLIF.

This clone was seen a few times. CDR3 protein: CALGIRGFIAWGKGHKLIF. The CDR3 region has the DNA TGTGCTCTTGGAATTAGGGGGTTCATTGCCTGGGGGAAGGGCCATAAACTCATCTTT. The V gene is TRDV1, the J gene TRDJ1; 8 bases align to TRDD3. Germline V gene sequence: CDR1 TSWWSYY, CDR2 QGS. V lost 6 bases and J lost 6; bases outside the gene matches: 24. The CDR3 totals 19 residues.

This clone was seen a few times. The J gene is TRDJ1, the V gene TRDV2, with no clear D. Germline loops: CDR1 GEAIGNYY, CDR2 EKD. V lost 0 bases to trimming and J lost 3 bases, with 16 bases between them. This CDR3 is built from 16 residues. The CDR3 nucleotides are TGTGCCTGTGACACCCTACTCCCCTCCGGGGCCGATAAACTCATCTTT. This codes for CACDTLLPSGADKLIF.

The sample holds a few counts of this clone. A read error is likely here: a far larger clone is one base away. Other DNA sequences in this specimen translate into the identical CDR3. This chain connects TRDV1 to TRDJ1; 12 nucleotides match TRDD3. With 0 bases clipped from V and 0 bases from J, the junction kept 20 bases outside the gene matches. The germline gives CDR1 TSWWSYY, CDR2 QGS. This CDR3 has 23 amino acids. CDR3 in DNA: TGTGCTCTTGGGGAACTAGTTGTCCTACGGACTGCTGGGGGATACGGGAACACCGATAAACTCATCTTT. Its protein product is CALGELVVLRTAGGYGNTDKLIF.

This clone was seen only a few times. Translating this DNA gives a protein that differs at residue 6 from the TCRdb one, which belongs to a much larger clone; a read error is likely, and the protein shown is this translation. The V gene is TRDV2, the J gene TRDJ3; 7 nucleotides align to TRDD3. CDR3 length: 20 residues. V lost 0 bases and J lost 0; bases outside the gene matches: 10. Looked up from germline, CDR1 is GEAIGNYY and CDR2 is EKD. CDR3 protein: CACDTDPWGLSSWDTRQMFF. CDR3 DNA sequence: TGTGCCTGTGACACCGATCCCTGGGGGTTGAGCTCCTGGGACACCCGACAGATGTTTTTC.

The genes are TRDV2 and TRDJ1, with 7 bases fitting TRDD3. TCRdb lists no J gene, so it was determined here by aligning the DNA to germline. This CDR3 comprises 15 residues. Germline CDR1 GEAIGNYY, CDR2 EKD. With V trimmed by 0 bases and J by 2 bases, 5 bases remained unmatched. The CDR3, as DNA: TGTGCCTGTGACACCGTGGGGGAAGTAACCGATAAACTCATCTTT. Protein sequence: CACDTVGEVTDKLIF.

This clone turned up a few times. The V call is TRDV2, the J call TRDJ1; D call uncertain. The CDR3 loop spans 15 amino acids. Trimming removed 3 bases at V and 2 bases at J, with 15 bases between. Germline CDR1 reads GEAIGNYY; CDR2 reads EKD. The CDR3 loop reads CACDPLIPETDKLIF. CDR3 DNA: TGTGCCTGTGACCCTTTAATCCCTGAAACCGATAAACTCATCTTT.

The chain couples TRDV2 to TRDJ3, with D possibly being TRDD3 (5 bases). Trimming removed 3 bases from V and 0 bases from J, with 14 bases in between. Germline CDR1 GEAIGNYY, CDR2 EKD. The CDR3 spans 18 residues. The CDR3 reads CACDFTGKGSWDTRQMFF. CDR3 in DNA: TGTGCCTGTGACTTTACTGGAAAGGGCTCCTGGGACACCCGACAGATGTTTTTC.

About this clone itself: This probably arose from a read error, given a far larger clone one base away. This chain connects TRDV2 to TRDJ1; TRDD3 aligns across 9 bases. This CDR3 contains 15 residues. Germline V CDR1 and CDR2: GEAIGNYY, EKD. The CDR3 spells CARDPWGINTDKLIF. The CDR3 DNA follows: TGTGCCCGTGACCCCTGGGGGATCAACACCGATAAACTCATCTTT.

This clone was seen more than once but under ten times. The gene calls are TRDV2 and TRDJ1; 8 bases are a match to TRDD3. This CDR3 is 19 amino acids long. V trimming: 0 bases; J trimming: 0 bases; junction bases outside the gene matches: 14. CDR1 is GEAIGNYY and CDR2 is EKD in the germline V gene. For the CDR3, the DNA is TGTGCCTGTGACACCGTTGGGCTACTGGGGATACCAGACACCGATAAACTCATCTTT. It codes for CACDTVGLLGIPDTDKLIF.

The chain carries TRDV2 and TRDJ1, with 8 bases that match TRDD3. TCRdb supplies no J gene; here it was assigned by aligning the nucleotide sequence to germline. The germline CDR1 and CDR2 sequences are GEAIGNYY and EKD. This CDR3 contains 16 residues. V dropped 4 bases and J dropped 0; count of bases not matched to a gene: 9. For the CDR3, the DNA is TGTGCCTGTGAAGCAGTGGGGGATTCGTACACCGATAAACTCATCTTT. Translated: CACEAVGDSYTDKLIF.

For this clone: The protein given by TCRdb reflects a much larger clone and differs at residue 10 from this DNA's translation, likely from a read error; the protein shown is the DNA's translation. The chain couples TRDV1 to TRDJ1; TRDD3 agrees at 12 bases. The CDR3 contains 23 residues. From germline, CDR1 is TSWWSYY and CDR2 QGS. The junction had 22 bases not matched to a gene; V was cut back by 2 bases and J by 0 bases. The CDR3 coding sequence is TGTGCTCTTGGGGAATTAGTTGTCCTACAGACTGCTGGGGGATACGGGAACACCGATAAACTCATCTTT. It yields the protein CALGELVVLQTAGGYGNTDKLIF.

This clone was recorded a few times. A much larger clone sits a single nucleotide away, making a read error possible. This chain links TRDV2 with TRDJ1, with D possibly TRDD3 on 6 matching bases. The germline V gene encodes CDR1 GEAIGNYY and CDR2 EKD. Trimming left V 4 bases short and J 4 bases short, with 18 bases between. The CDR3 loop spans 15 amino acids. CDR3 nucleotides: TGTGCCTGTGATCATATGGGGAGGGGGAGCGATAAACTCATCTTT. Translated, it gives CACDHMGRGSDKLIF.

Within the sample, this clone is hyperexpanded. Other nucleotide sequences in the sample specify the same CDR3. The chain joins TRDV3 to TRDJ1; D is possibly TRDD2 or TRDD3 (6 bases each). Trimming took 2 bases from V and 0 from J, leaving 25 bases between them. The CDR3 is 18 amino acids. The germline V gene encodes CDR1 TVYSNPD and CDR2 GDNSRS (reference sequence). The CDR3 DNA reads as TGTGCCTTTTTACCTTCCCACTTTTACTGGGCGTACACCGATAAACTCATCTTT. Its translation: CAFLPSHFYWAYTDKLIF.

This clone turned up a few times. The protein given by TCRdb reflects a much larger clone and differs at residues 10 and 17 from this DNA's translation, likely from a read error; the protein shown is the DNA's translation. This chain links TRDV2 with TRDJ3; 7 positions match TRDD3. Germline loops: CDR1 GEAIGNYY, CDR2 EKD. The CDR3 spans 20 residues. The CDR3 DNA sequence: TGTGCCTGTGACACCGGTCCCTGGGGGTGGAGCTCCTGGGACACCCGACCGATGTTTTTC. It codes for CACDTGPWGWSSWDTRPMFF.

As regards this clone: The junction does not match germline at one end; this may be a read error. V is TRDV1 and J is TRDJ1, with a weak D call TRDD3 (6 bases). The germline CDR1 and CDR2 sequences are TSWWSYY and QGS. The CDR3 loop spans 20 amino acids. The CDR3 protein is CALGELVWNYPLLGTDKPIF. Written as DNA, the CDR3 is TGTGCTCTTGGGGAACTAGTATGGAACTACCCCTTACTGGGTACCGATAAACCCATCTTT.